This TCR beta chain was captured by sequencing in a study of shared clonotypes between healthy human individuals. Study outcomes and limitations: Sequencing depth was expected to influence donor clonotype sharing.

Trimming removed 3 bases at V and 6 bases at J, with 14 bases between. Per germline, CDR1 LNHNV and CDR2 YYDKDF (reference sequence). This CDR3 spans 14 amino acids. Generated by immunoSEQ multiplex PCR, the TCRdb table keeps only in-frame clones and is missing some. The repertoire holds over a million clones, roughly 96% seen once, with 0.95% to 1.5% in the top ten. Notes on this clone: Antigen specificity is unknown.

The TCR originated in a man aged 25 to 40 in good health. The specimen sequenced was naive CD4+ T cells sorted from blood. Subset in this sample: CD45RA+ positively selected. The chain carries TRBV15 and TRBJ1-2; D is perhaps TRBD1 (5 bases). CDR3 sequence reads: CATSSAWGIDGYTF. CDR3 bases: TGTGCCACCAGCAGTGCCTGGGGGATCGATGGCTACACCTTC.